Following are 13 T cell receptor beta chains from one sample sequenced in a study of blood T cell repertoires in COVID-19. Sequencing was performed with immunoSEQ multiplex PCR; in TCRdb, only in-frame clones are kept and a portion is missing. This table holds under 95,000 clones, roughly 87% found once. Sequencing was carried out using peripheral blood. These receptors originate from a woman of 80 years or more with acute or convalescent COVID-19.

The V call is TRBV2, the J call TRBJ2-1; no clear D gene. The CDR3 sequence is 15 residues long. V was cut by 9 bases and J by 0 bases, with 15 bases left in between. Germline CDR1 is SNHLY and CDR2 is FYNNEI. As DNA, the CDR3 is TGTGCCAGTACATTCGACACGAGCTCCTACAATGAGCAGTTCTTC. As protein: CASTFDTSSYNEQFF.

The gene calls are TRBV30 and TRBJ1-1; D uncertain. Trimming stripped 4 bases from V and 2 bases from J, with 14 bases between. The CDR3 runs 14 residues. The germline V gene has CDR1 GTSNPN and CDR2 SVGIG (reference sequence). The CDR3 region is CAWNLHMTNTEAFF. The DNA of the CDR3 is TGTGCCTGGAACCTCCATATGACAAACACTGAAGCTTTCTTT.

The chain combines TRBV28 with TRBJ1-2; a possible D gene is TRBD1 (6 bases). In germline, CDR1 is MDHEN, CDR2 SYDVKM. This CDR3 spans 14 amino acids. Deletions cut 2 bases from V and 6 bases from J, with 13 bases between. Here the CDR3 DNA reads TGTGCCAGCAGTTTACAGGGGCGGGGGAATGGCTACACCTTC. As protein: CASSLQGRGNGYTF.

This rearrangement joins TRBV10-1 to TRBJ2-2; 7 bases map to TRBD2. The V segment lost 5 bases and the J segment 5 bases; nucleotides outside the gene matches: 2. This CDR3 spans 13 amino acids. Germline V gene lookup returns CDR1 WNHNN and CDR2 SYGVQD (reference sequence). The CDR3 loop reads CASSQGGTGELFF. The DNA for the CDR3 is TGCGCCAGCAGTCAGGGAGGGACCGGGGAGCTGTTTTTT.

The genes are TRBV5-1 and TRBJ2-7, with D possibly matching TRBD1 (6 bases). This CDR3 has 14 amino acids. Germline V lookup: CDR1 SGHRS, CDR2 YFSETQ. The V and J ends lost 4 bases and 0 bases respectively, with 11 bases between them. The CDR3 DNA reads as TGCGCCAGCAGCAATGGACAGACCTCCTACGAGCAGTACTTC. Protein: CASSNGQTSYEQYF.

This chain connects TRBV16 to TRBJ1-2; 11 bases line up with TRBD1. CDR3 length: 16 amino acids. Trimming at V came to 4 bases and at J to 6 bases, leaving 10 bases not matched to a gene. CDR1 KGHSY and CDR2 FQNENV come from the germline V gene. CDR3 bases: TGTGCCAGCAGCCGCCCTACCGGACAGGGGGCTCATGGCTACACCTTC. This gives the protein CASSRPTGQGAHGYTF.

The chain uses TRBV29-1 and TRBJ2-1; the match to TRBD1 covers 9 bases. The germline V gene has CDR1 SQVTM and CDR2 ANQGSEA. The CDR3 has 11 residues. Trimming removed 6 bases from V and 9 bases from J; junction bases left unmatched: 3. CDR3 loop: CSVDRGIEQFF. The CDR3 DNA is TGCAGCGTGGACAGGGGTATTGAGCAGTTCTTC.

The J gene is TRBJ1-2, the V gene TRBV9; D possibly corresponds to TRBD1 (5 bases). CDR1 and CDR2 (germline): SGDLS, YYNGEE. V was shortened by 0 bases and J by 4 bases, with 7 bases between the two germline ends. The CDR3 is made up of 13 amino acids. CDR3 protein: CASSVDRSYGYTF. The CDR3 DNA follows: TGTGCCAGCAGCGTAGACAGGTCCTATGGCTACACCTTC.

This sequence joins TRBV30 and TRBJ2-2, with D maybe TRBD2 (7 bases). Germline V gene lookup returns CDR1 GTSNPN and CDR2 SVGIG (reference sequence). V lost 0 bases and J lost 4, with 12 bases in between. The CDR3 is 15 amino acids. CDR3 sequence (DNA): TGTGCCTGGAGTGTAAGGGGGGGCGCCACCGGGGAGCTGTTTTTT. Translating gives CAWSVRGGATGELFF. The full variable domain, completed using reference TRBV30 and TRBJ2-2, is SQTIHQWPATLVQPVGSPLSLECTVEGTSNPNLYWYRQAAGRGLQLLFYSVGIGQISSEVPQNLSASRPQDRQFILSSKKLLLSDSGFYLCAWSVRGGATGELFFGEGSRLTVL.

The CDR3 reads CASSLDGTGQETQYF. Here the CDR3 DNA reads TGCGCCAGCAGCTTGGATGGGACAGGACAAGAGACCCAGTACTTC. The V and J genes are TRBV5-1 and TRBJ2-5, with TRBD1 identical over 8 bases. Germline V gene sequence: CDR1 SGHRS, CDR2 YFSETQ. The CDR3 covers 15 residues. The J segment lost 2 bases and the V segment lost 0 bases, leaving 3 bases of the junction unmatched.

CDR3 sequence: CASSQWDIKNTEAFF. In DNA form, the CDR3 reads TGTGCCAGCAGCCAATGGGACATTAAGAACACTGAAGCTTTCTTT. The chain has TRBV3-1 (or the pseudogene TRBV3-2) and TRBJ1-1, with D possibly being TRBD1 (6 bases). Trimming pared 2 bases from V and 1 base from J, leaving 11 bases between. CDR1 is LGHDT and CDR2 is YNNKEL in the germline V gene (reference sequence). This CDR3 is 15 amino acids long.

CDR3 sequence reads: CASSSGVGNTGELFF. The CDR3 region has the DNA TGTGCCAGCAGCTCAGGGGTGGGGAACACCGGGGAGCTGTTTTTT. The J gene is TRBJ2-2, the V gene TRBV7-2; TRBD1 is a possible D gene (6 bases). CDR1 is SGHTA, CDR2 FQGNSA, per germline. The CDR3 has 15 amino acids. V dropped 4 bases and J dropped 1 base, with 10 bases sitting between them.

The chain carries TRBV7-2 and TRBJ2-1, with no clear D. Germline V gives CDR1 SGHTA, CDR2 FQGNSA. V gave up 0 bases and J gave up 7 bases, with 10 bases separating them. The CDR3 runs 14 residues. The CDR3 DNA reads TGTGCCAGCAGCTTAGCCCAGAACCTTAATGAGCAGTTCTTC. This codes for CASSLAQNLNEQFF. Based on the CDR3 plus reference TRBV7-2 and TRBJ2-1, the full variable domain is GAGVSQSPSNKVTEKGKDVELRCDPISGHTALYWYRQSLGQGLEFLIYFQGNSAPDKSGLPSDRFSAERTGGSVSTLTIQRTQQEDSAVYLCASSLAQNLNEQFFGPGTRLTVL.